This TCR beta chain was found in a study of blood T cells in healthy people across ages. Comments on this clonotype: Its antigen is unidentified.

Study-level results: Naive CD4+ cells and diversity were both higher in long-lived donors than in aged donors.

The people who gave samples were healthy Caucasians from Russia, aged roughly 6 to 100. V shed 1 base and J shed 0 bases, with 15 bases lying between them. CDR3 length: 16 amino acids. From germline, CDR1 is DFQATT and CDR2 SNEGSKA (reference sequence). PCR was performed a second time for 7 to 11 cycles using a sample-barcoded 5' primer and a J-beta primer mix. TCRdb re-called the 5' RACE reads with MiXCR, one entry per CDR3 protein. The sample contains about 770,000 distinct CDR3 sequences, under 55% of which appear only once. The receptor was isolated from a man in his sixties in good health. The chain recombines TRBV20-1 with TRBJ1-1; D is possibly TRBD1 (5 bases). The specimen sequenced was blood. The CDR3 DNA is TGCAGTGCTAGAGGGGGCGGGACCCGACTGAACACTGAAGCTTTCTTT. Amino acids: CSARGGGTRLNTEAFF.